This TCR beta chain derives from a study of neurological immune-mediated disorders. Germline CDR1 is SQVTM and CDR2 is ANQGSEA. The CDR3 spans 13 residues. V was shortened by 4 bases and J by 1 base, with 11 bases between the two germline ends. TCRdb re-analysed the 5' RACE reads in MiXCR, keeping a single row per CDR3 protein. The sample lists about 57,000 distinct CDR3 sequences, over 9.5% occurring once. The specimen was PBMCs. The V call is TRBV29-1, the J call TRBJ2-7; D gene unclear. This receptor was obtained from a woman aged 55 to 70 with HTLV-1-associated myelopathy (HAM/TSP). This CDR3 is CSVVPSGSYEQYF. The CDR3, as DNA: TGCAGCGTTGTCCCATCGGGTTCCTACGAGCAGTACTTC.